Listed below are T cell receptor beta chains from one sample, sequenced in a study of early T cells in non-severe SARS-CoV-2 infection. TCRdb called the 5' RACE reads again in MiXCR, with one record for every CDR3 protein. The top ten clones hold around 12% of a sample with approximately 46,000 distinct CDR3 sequences, 5.5% to 6.5% of them seen once. Sequenced sample: whole blood. The receptors originated from an adult who was a healthcare worker with PCR-confirmed SARS-CoV-2 infection or an uninfected control (not recorded which). CDR3s include the opening cysteine and the closing phenylalanine or tryptophan. D genes are given only for firm matches. The listing skips clone size in some rows; elsewhere it reads once, few, many or a size class.

>TRBD2|TRBV13|TRBJ2-7|many
CASSTLAGVDYEQYF
TGTGCCAGCAGCACCTTAGCGGGGGTAGATTACGAGCAGTACTTC
>TRBD1|TRBV11-2|TRBJ1-1|-
CASRFPGTGVNTEAFF
TGTGCCAGCAGGTTTCCCGGGACAGGGGTAAACACTGAAGCTTTCTTT
>-|TRBV5-4|TRBJ1-1|few
CASSVGSNTEAFF
TGTGCCAGCAGCGTAGGATCGAACACTGAAGCTTTCTTT
>TRBD2|TRBV27|TRBJ2-3|few
CASSPLVAGGKTQYF
TGTGCCAGCAGCCCGCTGGTGGCGGGGGGGAAAACGCAGTATTTT
>-|TRBV27|TRBJ1-5|many
CASSDRYSNQPQHF
TGTGCCAGCAGCGACCGGTATAGCAATCAGCCCCAGCATTTT
>-|TRBV10-2|TRBJ2-7|many
CASSESRQLQYF
TGCGCCAGCAGTGAGTCGCGACAGTTGCAGTACTTC
>TRBD2|TRBV4-1|TRBJ2-2|many
CASSQGGTSGGLSGELFF
TGCGCCAGCAGCCAGGGCGGGACTAGCGGGGGATTGTCTGGGGAGCTGTTTTTT
>-|TRBV6-1|TRBJ2-1|many
CASSEPRDRQEQFF
TGTGCCAGCAGTGAACCGCGGGACAGACAAGAGCAGTTCTTC
>-|TRBV28|TRBJ1-5|many
CASSSASVRKPQHF
TGTGCCAGCAGTTCCGCATCGGTCCGGAAGCCCCAGCATTTT
>TRBD2|TRBV12-3/TRBV12-4|TRBJ2-7|few
CASRSGLAGMFSYEQYF
TGTGCCAGCAGGTCGGGACTAGCGGGCATGTTCTCCTACGAGCAGTACTTC
>TRBD2|TRBV6-4|TRBJ2-3|few
CASSATSGGVNTQYF
TGTGCCAGCAGTGCTACTAGCGGGGGGGTAAATACGCAGTATTTT
>TRBD1|TRBV6-1|TRBJ2-4|-
CATIRDRIQFLAKNIQYF
TGTGCCACCATCCGGGACAGGATCCAATTCCTAGCCAAAAACATTCAGTACTTC
>-|TRBV27|TRBJ2-3|medium-sized
CASSLRPWDPNTDTQYF
TGTGCCAGCAGTTTAAGACCATGGGACCCAAACACAGATACGCAGTATTTT
>TRBD1|TRBV11-2|TRBJ2-2|-
CASSPQGADTGELFF
TGTGCCAGCAGCCCCCAGGGGGCGGACACCGGGGAGCTGTTTTTT
>TRBD2|TRBV6-6|TRBJ2-7|many
CASSYGASGLYEQYF
TGTGCCAGCAGTTACGGGGCTAGCGGGCTCTACGAGCAGTACTTC
>-|TRBV29-1|TRBJ2-2|many
CSVLRSSGELFF
TGCAGCGTTCTACGGAGCAGCGGGGAGCTGTTTTTT
>-|TRBV6-5|TRBJ2-7|few
CASSYRRGTTYEQYF
TGTGCCAGCAGTTACAGGAGAGGGACAACCTACGAGCAGTACTTC
>TRBD1|TRBV10-3|TRBJ2-7|many
CAISGDGAGGKYEQYF
TGTGCCATCAGTGGGGATGGGGCAGGGGGCAAGTACGAGCAGTACTTC
>-|TRBV19|TRBJ2-2|-
CASAEGTGELFF
TGTGCCAGCGCTGAGGGCACCGGGGAGCTGTTTTTT
>TRBD1|TRBV3-1|TRBJ1-2|many
CASSRTGGNYGYTF
TGTGCCAGCAGTCGGACAGGGGGTAACTATGGCTACACCTTC
>-|TRBV5-1|TRBJ1-2|-
CASSLGGASNYGYTF
TGCGCCAGCAGCTTGGGCGGGGCGTCGAACTATGGCTACACCTTC
>-|TRBV28|TRBJ2-7|-
CASSTWSPLGYEQYF
TGTGCCAGCAGCACATGGTCCCCGCTGGGATACGAGCAGTACTTC
>-|TRBV6-2/TRBV6-3|TRBJ1-1|-
CDRKPLTWMNTEAFF
TGTGACAGGAAGCCCCTCACCTGGATGAACACTGAAGCTTTCTTT
>-|TRBV27|TRBJ1-2|few
CASSFDKTYGYTF
TGTGCCAGCAGTTTTGACAAGACCTATGGCTACACCTTC
>TRBD1|TRBV3-1|TRBJ1-4|many
CASSPVRQGGEKLFF
TGTGCCAGCAGCCCTGTTAGGCAGGGGGGTGAAAAACTGTTTTTT
>TRBD2|TRBV19|TRBJ2-7|few
CASSISSGVYEQYF
TGTGCCAGTAGTATTTCTAGCGGGGTGTACGAGCAGTACTTC